This entry concerns a single T cell receptor (beta chain). The antigen remains unidentified. The sample comes from a study of shared clonotypes between healthy human individuals. Study-wide points: Estimated richness values were generally larger in naive subsets than in memory subsets. Only blood was sampled, and tissue TCR repertoires likely differ from blood ones. A reduction in generation probabilities was seen for non-shared clonotypes relative to those shared by all four donors.

Germline V gene data show CDR1 as MNHNS and CDR2 as SASEGT. CDR3 length: 13 residues. V gave up 4 bases and J gave up 7 bases, with 14 bases separating them. Produced via immunoSEQ multiplex PCR; TCRdb's table is partial and in-frame only. Here the sample spans approximately 400,000 clones, 90% to 97% being singletons. CD8 memory combined CD45RO+ cells with CCR7-negative CD45RA+ TemRA cells. The rearrangement joins TRBV6-1 to TRBJ2-7, with TRBD1 as a possible D gene (6 bases). Input material: memory CD8+ T cells sorted from blood. Stated subset: CD45RO+ cells pooled with CCR7-negative TemRA cells. The clonotype was recovered from a man aged 30-40 years in good health. CDR3: CASSGGGIREQYF. The CDR3 DNA reads TGTGCCAGCAGTGGAGGGGGAATTCGTGAGCAGTACTTC.